This entry lists 17 T cell receptor beta chains sequenced from one sample in a study of T cells after posttransplantation cyclophosphamide. Profiled with immunoSEQ multiplex PCR; TCRdb holds only in-frame clones, not every one. This sample carries approximately 26,000 clones, 70% to 90% of them seen once, and the ten largest clones take more than 3%. The sequencing sample was made of PBMCs. These TCRs come from a man over 45.

Concerning this clone itself: A junction boundary mismatches the germline segment, possibly from a read error. The genes are TRBV16 and TRBJ1-2; no reliable D call. Germline CDR1 KGHSY, CDR2 FQNENV. This CDR3 has 13 residues. The CDR3 region is CASSQSREYRGAF. The CDR3 DNA sequence: TGTGCCAGCAGCCAATCTAGGGAATATCGGGGAGCCTTC.

This chain uses TRBV9 with TRBJ2-1; 8 bases match TRBD2. This CDR3 comprises 15 residues. Germline assignment: CDR1 SGDLS and CDR2 YYNGEE. After removal of 0 bases from V and 6 bases from J, the junction contained 5 bases not matched to a gene. The CDR3 region has the DNA TGTGCCAGCAGCGTAGGACTAGCGATAGGCAATGAGCAGTTCTTC. It is translated as CASSVGLAIGNEQFF.

The V call is TRBV10-1, the J call TRBJ1-4, with D possibly being TRBD1 (5 bases). Germline V CDR1 and CDR2: WNHNN, SYGVQD (reference sequence). CDR3 length: 13 residues. The V end was cut by 3 bases, the J end by 8 bases, with 10 bases between. CDR3 in DNA: TGCGCCAGCAGTGAAAGCGGGGCCGAAAAACTGTTTTTT. Translation: CASSESGAEKLFF.

The chain employs TRBV5-4 and TRBJ1-2; TRBD1 is a possible D gene (6 bases). Germline V lookup: CDR1 SGHNT, CDR2 YYREEE (reference sequence). The CDR3 length is 16 residues. V was trimmed by 0 bases and J by 6 bases, leaving 18 bases between them. The CDR3 loop reads CASSLGGVGQGNGYTF. The CDR3 region has the DNA TGTGCCAGCAGCTTGGGAGGCGTGGGGCAGGGGAATGGCTACACCTTC. The whole variable domain, remainder taken from reference TRBV5-4 and TRBJ1-2, is ETGVTQSPTHLIKTRGQQVTLRCSSQSGHNTVSWYQQALGQGPQFIFQYYREEENGRGNFPPRFSGLQFPNYSSELNVNALELDDSALYLCASSLGGVGQGNGYTFGSGTRLTVV.

The genes are TRBV5-4 and TRBJ2-1; TRBD2 matches 12 bases. Per the germline V gene, CDR1 is SGHNT and CDR2 is YYREEE (reference sequence). This CDR3 region has 16 residues. The V gene end was trimmed by 2 bases and the J gene end by 7 bases; junction bases not matched to a gene: 7. CDR3 region: CASSFPRGTSGNEQFF. The CDR3 DNA reads TGTGCCAGCAGCTTCCCGCGAGGGACTAGCGGGAATGAGCAGTTCTTC.

V usage is TRBV4-1 and J usage is TRBJ2-3; 8 nucleotides align to TRBD2. The V and J ends lost 4 bases and 1 base, in that order; junction bases with no gene match: 7. Germline V lookup: CDR1 MGHRA, CDR2 YSYEKL. This CDR3 has 16 amino acids. Written as DNA, the CDR3 is TGCGCCAGCAGCCCCCAGACTAGCGTTGGCACAGATACGCAGTATTTT. It is translated as CASSPQTSVGTDTQYF.

V is TRBV30 and J is TRBJ1-1; 12 bases match TRBD1. Trimming removed 4 bases from V and 8 bases from J; junction bases left unmatched: 11. The CDR3 has 15 amino acids. Germline V CDR1 and CDR2: GTSNPN, SVGIG (reference sequence). This chain's CDR3 is CAWTGQGAMAAEAFF. The DNA for the CDR3 is TGTGCCTGGACGGGACAGGGGGCCATGGCTGCCGAAGCTTTCTTT. Full variable domain (missing parts from reference TRBV30 and TRBJ1-1): SQTIHQWPATLVQPVGSPLSLECTVEGTSNPNLYWYRQAAGRGLQLLFYSVGIGQISSEVPQNLSASRPQDRQFILSSKKLLLSDSGFYLCAWTGQGAMAAEAFFGQGTRLTVV.

This clone occurred a few times. The CDR3 DNA follows: TGTGCCAGCAGTGGACAGCCCTCTGGAAACACCATATATTTT. Translation: CASSGQPSGNTIYF. The chain combines TRBV2 with TRBJ1-3; D possibly corresponds to TRBD1 (5 bases). Trimming shortened V by 4 bases and J by 0 bases, and 7 bases separated the two germline ends. Germline CDR1 reads SNHLY; CDR2 reads FYNNEI. This CDR3 is built from 14 residues.

This clone was counted once. This chain connects TRBV4-3 to TRBJ1-1; a possible D gene is TRBD1 (6 bases). Per germline, CDR1 LGHNA and CDR2 YSLEER. The ends were cut back, 1 base at V and 0 bases at J, with 12 bases in the middle. CDR3 length: 16 residues. In DNA, the CDR3 is TGCGCCAGCAGCCAAGGACTGACAGGCATGAACACTGAAGCTTTCTTT. As protein: CASSQGLTGMNTEAFF.

The CDR3 loop reads CASSDSGLGETQYF. CDR3 nucleotide sequence: TGTGCCAGCAGCGATTCAGGGTTGGGGGAGACCCAGTACTTC. This chain connects TRBV9 to TRBJ2-5, with D possibly TRBD1 on 5 matching bases. Germline CDR1 is SGDLS and CDR2 is YYNGEE. V was pared by 3 bases and J by 5 bases, with 14 bases between. CDR3 length equals 14 residues. Full variable domain (remainder filled in from reference TRBV9 and TRBJ2-5): DSGVTQTPKHLITATGQRVTLRCSPRSGDLSVYWYQQSLDQGLQFLIQYYNGEERAKGNILERFSAQQFPDLHSELNLSSLELGDSALYFCASSDSGLGETQYFGPGTRLLVL.

The chain combines TRBV5-1 with TRBJ1-6; weak D call: TRBD1 (5 bases). V dropped 6 bases and J dropped 5 bases, with 9 bases sitting between them. The germline V gene has CDR1 SGHRS and CDR2 YFSETQ. The CDR3 contains 13 residues. The CDR3 nucleotides are TGCGCCAGCACAGACAGCGATAATTCACCCCTCCACTTT. Translating gives CASTDSDNSPLHF.

This chain links TRBV7-9 with TRBJ1-2, with D perhaps matching TRBD1 (6 bases). V was cut by 8 bases and J by 8 bases, with 21 bases left in between. CDR1 and CDR2 (germline): SEHNR, FQNEAQ (reference sequence). This CDR3 contains 14 residues. CDR3 amino acids: CASGQTQGRAGYTF. In DNA, the CDR3 is TGTGCCAGCGGCCAAACACAGGGCCGTGCGGGCTACACCTTC. The full variable domain, its missing parts supplied by reference TRBV7-9 and TRBJ1-2, is DTGVSQNPRHKITKRGQNVTFRCDPISEHNRLYWYRQTLGQGPEFLTYFQNEAQLEKSRLLSDRFSAERPKGSFSTLEIQRTEQGDSAMYLCASGQTQGRAGYTFGSGTRLTVV.

V is TRBV2 and J is TRBJ1-5; 7 positions match TRBD1. The length of the CDR3 is 15 residues. CDR1 is SNHLY and CDR2 is FYNNEI in the germline V gene. V lost 6 bases and J lost 1; bases outside the gene matches: 6. DNA for the CDR3: TGTGCCAGCAGCATACAGGGGAGAAGCAATCAGCCCCAGCATTTT. Translating gives CASSIQGRSNQPQHF.

This rearrangement joins TRBV11-1 to TRBJ2-2, with D possibly being TRBD2 (5 bases). Trimming stripped 3 bases from V and 5 bases from J, with 7 bases between. Germline loops: CDR1 SGHAT, CDR2 FQDESV (reference sequence). The CDR3 is 13 residues long. CDR3 coding DNA: TGTGCCAGCAGCTTTCCGGGAACCGGGGAGCTGTTTTTT. This translates into CASSFPGTGELFF.

The J gene is TRBJ2-7, the V gene TRBV5-1, with 9 nucleotides matching TRBD1. The V gene's germline CDR1 is SGHRS and CDR2 YFSETQ. V gave up 4 bases and J gave up 7 bases; unmatched junction bases: 12. This CDR3 is built from 15 residues. CDR3 amino acids: CASSPAEQGAREQYF. CDR3 in DNA: TGCGCCAGCAGCCCAGCAGAACAGGGGGCGCGGGAGCAGTACTTC.

The CDR3 bases are TGTGCCAGCAGCTCCGGTAGGACTAGCGGGGCCCAAGAGACCCAGTACTTC. Translating gives CASSSGRTSGAQETQYF. The rearrangement uses TRBV9 and TRBJ2-5, with 12 bases that match TRBD2. V lost 4 bases and J lost 1; bases outside the gene matches: 8. This CDR3 has 17 amino acids. Germline lookup yields CDR1 SGDLS and CDR2 YYNGEE.

In the case of this clone: Other DNA sequences within the sample encode an identical CDR3. The chain is built from TRBV7-9 and TRBJ1-6; possibly TRBD1 for D (6 bases). The CDR3 is 14 amino acids. Germline values: CDR1 SEHNR, CDR2 FQNEAQ (reference sequence). V shed 3 bases and J shed 7 bases, with 10 bases lying between them. The CDR3 bases are TGTGCCAGCAGCTTCCAGGGGACCAATTCACCCCTCCACTTT. Amino acids: CASSFQGTNSPLHF.